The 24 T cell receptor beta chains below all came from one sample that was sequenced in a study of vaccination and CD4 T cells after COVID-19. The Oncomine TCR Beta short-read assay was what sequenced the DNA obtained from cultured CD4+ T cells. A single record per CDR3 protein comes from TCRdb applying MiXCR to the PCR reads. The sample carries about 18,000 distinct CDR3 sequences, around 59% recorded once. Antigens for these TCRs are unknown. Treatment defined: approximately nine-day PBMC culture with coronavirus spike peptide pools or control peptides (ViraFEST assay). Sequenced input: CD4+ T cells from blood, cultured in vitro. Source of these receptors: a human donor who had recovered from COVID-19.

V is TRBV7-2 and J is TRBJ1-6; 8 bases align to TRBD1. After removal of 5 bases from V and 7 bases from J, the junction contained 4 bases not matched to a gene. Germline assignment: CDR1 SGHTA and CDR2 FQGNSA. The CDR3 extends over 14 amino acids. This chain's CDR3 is CASSTTGANSPLHF. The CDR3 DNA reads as TGTGCCAGCAGCACGACAGGGGCGAATTCACCCCTCCACTTT.

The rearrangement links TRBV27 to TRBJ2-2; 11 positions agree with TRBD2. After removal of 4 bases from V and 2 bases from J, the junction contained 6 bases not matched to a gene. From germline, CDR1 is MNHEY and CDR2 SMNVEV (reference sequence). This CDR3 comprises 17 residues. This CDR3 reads CASSSTGLADNTGELFF. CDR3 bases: TGTGCCAGCAGTTCCACGGGACTAGCGGACAACACCGGGGAGCTGTTTTTT.

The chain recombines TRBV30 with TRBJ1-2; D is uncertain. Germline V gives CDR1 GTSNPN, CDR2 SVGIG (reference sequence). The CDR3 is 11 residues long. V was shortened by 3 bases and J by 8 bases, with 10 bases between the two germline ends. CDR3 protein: CAWRVSGGYTF. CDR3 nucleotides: TGTGCCTGGAGGGTGAGCGGCGGCTACACCTTC.

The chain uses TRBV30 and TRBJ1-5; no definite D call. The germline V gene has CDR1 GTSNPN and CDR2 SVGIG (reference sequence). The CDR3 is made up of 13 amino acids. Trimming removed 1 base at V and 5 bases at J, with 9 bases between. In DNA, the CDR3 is TGTGCCTGGAGTGATATCCCACATCAGCCCCAGCATTTT. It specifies CAWSDIPHQPQHF. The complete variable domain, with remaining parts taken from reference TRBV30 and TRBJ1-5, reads SQTIHQWPATLVQPVGSPLSLECTVEGTSNPNLYWYRQAAGRGLQLLFYSVGIGQISSEVPQNLSASRPQDRQFILSSKKLLLSDSGFYLCAWSDIPHQPQHFGDGTRLSIL.

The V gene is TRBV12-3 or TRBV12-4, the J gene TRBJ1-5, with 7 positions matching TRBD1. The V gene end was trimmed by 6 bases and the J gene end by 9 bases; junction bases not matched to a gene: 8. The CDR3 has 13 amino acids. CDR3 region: CASSPQGISPQHF. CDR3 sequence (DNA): TGTGCCAGCAGCCCACAGGGGATTTCGCCCCAGCATTTT.

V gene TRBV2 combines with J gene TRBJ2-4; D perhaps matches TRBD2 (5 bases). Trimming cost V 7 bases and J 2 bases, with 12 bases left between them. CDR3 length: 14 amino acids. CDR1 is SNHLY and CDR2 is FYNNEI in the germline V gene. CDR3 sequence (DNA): TGTGCCAGCATGGTCGGGGAATCCAAAAACATTCAGTACTTC. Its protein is CASMVGESKNIQYF.

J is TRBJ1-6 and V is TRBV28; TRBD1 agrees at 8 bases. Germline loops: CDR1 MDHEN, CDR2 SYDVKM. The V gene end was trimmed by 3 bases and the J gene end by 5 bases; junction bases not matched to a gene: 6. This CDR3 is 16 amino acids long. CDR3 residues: CASSFETGVNNSPLHF. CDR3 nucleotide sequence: TGTGCCAGCAGTTTTGAGACAGGGGTTAATAATTCACCCCTCCACTTT.

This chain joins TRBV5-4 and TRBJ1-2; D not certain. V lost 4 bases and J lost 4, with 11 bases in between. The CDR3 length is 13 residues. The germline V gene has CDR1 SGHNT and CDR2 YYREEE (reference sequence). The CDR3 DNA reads TGTGCCAGCAGCCCCGGGTCAGTCTATGGCTACACCTTC. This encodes CASSPGSVYGYTF.

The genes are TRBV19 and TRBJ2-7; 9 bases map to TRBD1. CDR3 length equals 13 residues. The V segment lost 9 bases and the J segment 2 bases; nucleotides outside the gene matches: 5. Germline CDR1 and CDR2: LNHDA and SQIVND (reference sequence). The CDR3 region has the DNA TGTGCCAGCAAAGGACAGGGGACCTACGAGCAGTACTTC. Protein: CASKGQGTYEQYF.

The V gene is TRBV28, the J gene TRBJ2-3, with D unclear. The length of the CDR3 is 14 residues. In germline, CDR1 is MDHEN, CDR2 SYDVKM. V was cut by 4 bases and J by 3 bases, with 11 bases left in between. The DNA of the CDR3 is TGTGCCAGCAGTTCGTATCAAGGGACAGATACGCAGTATTTT. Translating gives CASSSYQGTDTQYF.

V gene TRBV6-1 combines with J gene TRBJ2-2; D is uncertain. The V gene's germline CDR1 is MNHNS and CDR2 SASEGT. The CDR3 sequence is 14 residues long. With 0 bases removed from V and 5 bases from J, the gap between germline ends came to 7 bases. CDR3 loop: CASSEALETGELFF. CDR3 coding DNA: TGTGCCAGCAGTGAAGCGCTGGAGACCGGGGAGCTGTTTTTT.

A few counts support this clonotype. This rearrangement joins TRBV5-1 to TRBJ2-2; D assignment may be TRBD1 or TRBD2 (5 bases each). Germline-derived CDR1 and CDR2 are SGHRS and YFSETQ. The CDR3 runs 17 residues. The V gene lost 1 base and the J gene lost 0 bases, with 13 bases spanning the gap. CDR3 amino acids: CASSLRPGAPNTGELFF. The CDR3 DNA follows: TGCGCCAGCAGCTTGAGGCCCGGGGCTCCGAACACCGGGGAGCTGTTTTTT.

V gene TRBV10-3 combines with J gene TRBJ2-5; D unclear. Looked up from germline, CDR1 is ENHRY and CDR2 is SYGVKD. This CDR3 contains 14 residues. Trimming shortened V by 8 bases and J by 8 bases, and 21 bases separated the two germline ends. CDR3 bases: TGTGCCATCTCTTCTCTGGCAACCTCCGAAACCCAGTACTTC. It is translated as CAISSLATSETQYF.

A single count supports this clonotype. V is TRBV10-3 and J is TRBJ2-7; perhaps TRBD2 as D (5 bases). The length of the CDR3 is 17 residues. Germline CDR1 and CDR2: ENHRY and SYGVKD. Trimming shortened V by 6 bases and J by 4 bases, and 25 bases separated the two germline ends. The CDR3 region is CAISDPLSSLAAYEQYF. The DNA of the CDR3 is TGTGCCATCAGCGATCCCCTCTCCTCCCTAGCCGCGTACGAGCAGTACTTC.

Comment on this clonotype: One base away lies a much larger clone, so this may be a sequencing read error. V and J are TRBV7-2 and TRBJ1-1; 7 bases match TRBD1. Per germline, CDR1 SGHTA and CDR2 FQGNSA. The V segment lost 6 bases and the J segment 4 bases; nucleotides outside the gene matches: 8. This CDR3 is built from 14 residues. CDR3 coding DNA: TGTGCCAGCAGTACCTTTCAGGGGGGCACTGAAGCTTTCTTT. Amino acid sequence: CASSTFQGGTEAFF.

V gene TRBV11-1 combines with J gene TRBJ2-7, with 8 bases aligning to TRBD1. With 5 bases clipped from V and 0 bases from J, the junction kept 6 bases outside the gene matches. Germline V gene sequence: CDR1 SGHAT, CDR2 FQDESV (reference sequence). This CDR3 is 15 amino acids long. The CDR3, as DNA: TGTGCCAGCAGCCAGGGGGCTAGCGACTCCTACGAGCAGTACTTC. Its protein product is CASSQGASDSYEQYF.

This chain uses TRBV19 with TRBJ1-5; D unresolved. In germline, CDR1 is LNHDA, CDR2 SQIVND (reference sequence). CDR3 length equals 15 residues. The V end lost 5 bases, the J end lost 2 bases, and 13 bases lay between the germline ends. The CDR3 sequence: CASSLGWGGNQPQHF. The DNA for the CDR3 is TGTGCCAGTAGTCTGGGGTGGGGTGGCAATCAGCCCCAGCATTTT.

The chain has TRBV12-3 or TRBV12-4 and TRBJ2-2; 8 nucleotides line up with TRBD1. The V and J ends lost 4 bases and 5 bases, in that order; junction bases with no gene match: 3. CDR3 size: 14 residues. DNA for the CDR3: TGTGCCAGCAGTTGGGACAGGCGGACCGGGGAGCTGTTTTTT. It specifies CASSWDRRTGELFF.

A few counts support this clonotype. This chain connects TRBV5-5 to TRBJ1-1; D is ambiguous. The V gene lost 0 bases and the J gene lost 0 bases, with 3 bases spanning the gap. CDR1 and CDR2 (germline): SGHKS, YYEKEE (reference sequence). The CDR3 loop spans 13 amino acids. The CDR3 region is CASSLEVNTEAFF. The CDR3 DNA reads TGTGCCAGCAGCTTGGAGGTGAACACTGAAGCTTTCTTT. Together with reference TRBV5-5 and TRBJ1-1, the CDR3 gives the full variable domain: DAGVTQSPTHLIKTRGQQVTLRCSPISGHKSVSWYQQVLGQGPQFIFQYYEKEERGRGNFPDRFSARQFPNYSSELNVNALLLGDSALYLCASSLEVNTEAFFGQGTRLTVV.

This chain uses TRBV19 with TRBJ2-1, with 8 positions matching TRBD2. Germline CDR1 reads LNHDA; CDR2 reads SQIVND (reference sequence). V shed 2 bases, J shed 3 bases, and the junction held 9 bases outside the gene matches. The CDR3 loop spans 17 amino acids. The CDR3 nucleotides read TGTGCCAGTAGTATAATCTCTGGGAGCGGGAGCTACAATGAGCAGTTCTTC. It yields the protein CASSIISGSGSYNEQFF.

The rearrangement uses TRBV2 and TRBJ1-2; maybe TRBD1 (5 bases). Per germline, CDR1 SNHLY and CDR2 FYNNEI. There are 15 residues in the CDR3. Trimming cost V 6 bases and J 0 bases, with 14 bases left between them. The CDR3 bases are TGTGCCAGCAGGCTCACAGGATCAGCTAACTATGGCTACACCTTC. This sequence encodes CASRLTGSANYGYTF.

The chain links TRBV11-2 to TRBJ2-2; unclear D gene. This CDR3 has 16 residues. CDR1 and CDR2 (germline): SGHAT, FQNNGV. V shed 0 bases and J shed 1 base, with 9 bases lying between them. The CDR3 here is CASSLEIGRNTGELFF. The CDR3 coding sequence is TGTGCCAGCAGCTTAGAGATCGGCAGGAACACCGGGGAGCTGTTTTTT. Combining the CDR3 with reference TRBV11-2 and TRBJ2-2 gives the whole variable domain EAGVAQSPRYKIIEKRQSVAFWCNPISGHATLYWYQQILGQGPKLLIQFQNNGVVDDSQLPKDRFSAERLKGVDSTLKIQPAKLEDSAVYLCASSLEIGRNTGELFFGEGSRLTVL.

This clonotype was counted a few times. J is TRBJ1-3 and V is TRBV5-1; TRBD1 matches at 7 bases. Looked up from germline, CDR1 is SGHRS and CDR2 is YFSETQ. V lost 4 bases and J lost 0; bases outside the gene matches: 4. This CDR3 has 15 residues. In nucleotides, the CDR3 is TGCGCCAGCAGCCCCGGGACAGACTCTGGAAACACCATATATTTT. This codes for CASSPGTDSGNTIYF. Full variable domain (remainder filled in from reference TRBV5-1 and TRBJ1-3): KAGVTQTPRYLIKTRGQQVTLSCSPISGHRSVSWYQQTPGQGLQFLFEYFSETQRNKGNFPGRFSGRQFSNSRSEMNVSTLELGDSALYLCASSPGTDSGNTIYFGEGSWLTVV.

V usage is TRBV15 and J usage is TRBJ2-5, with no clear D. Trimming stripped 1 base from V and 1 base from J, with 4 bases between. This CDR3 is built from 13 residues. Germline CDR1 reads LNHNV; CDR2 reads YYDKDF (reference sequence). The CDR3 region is CATSRVLQETQYF. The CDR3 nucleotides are TGTGCCACCAGCAGAGTACTCCAAGAGACCCAGTACTTC.